This TCR beta chain stems from a study of spatial heterogeneity in lung cancer. Study summary: The study observed each unique TCR and UMI combination more than ten times on average in raw reads.

A note on this clonotype: Its antigen is still unknown.

The time point was: sample taken at primary tumor resection. Frozen PBMC, nontumor lung or tumor provided whole RNA, which was sequenced unsorted. Samples came from roughly 72 TRACERx patients with untreated early-stage lung cancer. Germline V CDR1 and CDR2: LNHDA, SQIVND (reference sequence). Trimming left V 6 bases short and J 2 bases short, with 8 bases between. The CDR3 consists of 13 residues. Study-level points and caveats: TCRs found ubiquitously expanded in tumor appeared in blood more at resection than at follow-up.

The library protocol tagged each TCR cDNA with a unique molecular identifier. TCRdb analysed the 5' RACE reads with MiXCR anew, one entry per CDR3 protein. This table has under 40,000 distinct CDR3 sequences, roughly 5% appearing once. The rearrangement uses TRBV19 and TRBJ1-5; D ambiguous. The TCR originated in a female donor with early-stage non-small cell lung cancer. This material consisted of PBMCs, taken at surgery. CDR3 sequence (DNA): TGTGCCAGTAGGCGTGAGGGCAATCAGCCCCAGCATTTT. Its translation is CASRREGNQPQHF. Full variable domain (missing parts from reference TRBV19 and TRBJ1-5): DGGITQSPKYLFRKEGQNVTLSCEQNLNHDAMYWYRQDPGQGLRLIYYSQIVNDFQKGDIAEGYSVSREKKESFPLTVTSAQKNPTAFYLCASRREGNQPQHFGDGTRLSIL.